This is a list of T cell receptor beta chains from one sample in a study of blood T cell repertoires in COVID-19. Assay used: immunoSEQ multiplex PCR; TCRdb lists only in-frame clones, some missing. The sample carries roughly 200,000 clones, 65% to 90% recorded once. Sequences were obtained from PBMCs or T cells enriched from blood (not recorded which). These receptors were taken from an older woman with acute COVID-19. Both conserved end residues are part of each CDR3. A D gene is named only where the DNA matches it firmly. Only some rows state a clone size, as once, few, many or a class for expanded clones.

j_call	clone_size	v_call	d_call	cdr3_aa	cdr3_nt
TRBJ1-3	NA	TRBV18	NA	CASSPLSGNTIYF	TGTGCCAGCTCTCCCCTCTCTGGAAACACCATATATTTT
TRBJ2-1	NA	TRBV4-1	TRBD2	CASSQESGRYLNEQFF	TGCGCCAGCAGCCAAGAGAGCGGGAGGTATCTCAATGAGCAGTTCTTC
TRBJ2-1	once	TRBV5-1	TRBD1	CASSLEGTAYNEQFF	TGCGCCAGCAGCTTGGAAGGGACAGCCTACAATGAGCAGTTCTTC
TRBJ2-3	NA	TRBV6-6	NA	CASNRGGTDTQYF	TGTGCCAGCAACAGGGGGGGGACAGATACGCAGTATTTT
TRBJ1-5	NA	TRBV4-2	NA	CASGESGGNQPQHF	TGTGCCAGCGGTGAGAGTGGAGGCAATCAGCCCCAGCATTTT
TRBJ2-2	once	TRBV12-5	NA	CASGLEELNTGELFF	TGTGCTAGTGGTTTGGAGGAGCTAAACACCGGGGAGCTGTTTTTT
TRBJ2-7	NA	TRBV28	TRBD1	CASRTGQASSYEQYF	TGTGCCAGCAGAACGGGACAGGCGAGCTCCTACGAGCAGTACTTC
TRBJ2-7	NA	TRBV7-2	TRBD2	CASSKGEAGNYEQYF	TGTGCCAGCAGTAAAGGGGAAGCGGGGAATTACGAGCAGTACTTC
TRBJ2-3	NA	TRBV6-2/TRBV6-3	NA	CVSSYSGLKPHDTQYF	TGTGTCAGCAGTTACAGTGGGCTAAAACCTCACGATACGCAGTATTTT
TRBJ1-1	NA	TRBV28	NA	CASSLEPGHYTEAFF	TGTGCCAGCAGTTTGGAACCGGGACACTACACTGAAGCTTTCTTT
TRBJ2-1	NA	TRBV5-1	NA	CASSKTDNNEQFF	TGCGCCAGCAGCAAGACAGATAACAATGAGCAGTTCTTC
TRBJ1-1	once	TRBV11-3	NA	CASSGSGVTEAFF	TGTGCCAGCAGCGGATCAGGGGTCACTGAAGCTTTCTTT
TRBJ2-1	NA	TRBV10-3	TRBD2	CAIRLGTSGGINNEQFF	TGTGCCATCAGACTCGGGACTAGCGGGGGGATAAACAATGAGCAGTTCTTC
TRBJ1-1	NA	TRBV6-2/TRBV6-3	NA	CASSYTRGRVNTEAFF	TGTGCCAGCAGTTACACCCGGGGAAGAGTGAACACTGAAGCTTTCTTT
TRBJ2-6	NA	TRBV5-4	NA	CASSSPDRANVLTF	TGTGCCAGCAGCTCCCCGGACAGGGCCAACGTCCTGACTTTC
TRBJ1-2	NA	TRBV18	NA	CASSPPSGHGYTF	TGTGCCAGCTCACCACCGAGCGGCCATGGCTACACCTTC
TRBJ2-2	NA	TRBV30	NA	CAWSPVPRGELFF	TGTGCCTGGAGTCCGGTCCCTAGGGGGGAGCTGTTTTTT
TRBJ1-6	NA	TRBV10-3	TRBD1	CAISEAGGHSPLHF	TGTGCCATCAGTGAGGCAGGGGGCCATTCACCCCTCCACTTT
TRBJ2-5	NA	TRBV6-2/TRBV6-3	TRBD2	CASSYAVAGVLETQYF	TGTGCCAGCAGTTACGCGGTAGCGGGGGTTCTGGAGACCCAGTACTTC
TRBJ2-3	NA	TRBV10-1	NA	CASSDRSTDTQYF	TGCGCCAGCAGTGACAGAAGCACAGATACGCAGTATTTT
TRBJ1-1	NA	TRBV9	NA	CASSATANTEAFF	TGTGCCAGCAGCGCGACAGCGAACACTGAAGCTTTCTTT
TRBJ2-5	NA	TRBV11-2	TRBD1	CASSLGTGALETQYF	TGTGCCAGCAGCTTAGGGACAGGGGCTCTGGAGACCCAGTACTTC
TRBJ2-1	NA	TRBV15	TRBD2	CATSRDVGLARNEQFF	TGTGCCACCAGCAGAGATGTGGGACTAGCGAGGAATGAGCAGTTCTTC
TRBJ1-1	NA	TRBV30	NA	CAWSRSSQTEAFF	TGTGCCTGGAGTCGGTCTTCCCAAACTGAAGCTTTCTTT
TRBJ1-2	many	TRBV29-1	TRBD1	CSVGKGTDYGYTF	TGCAGCGTTGGGAAGGGGACAGATTATGGCTACACCTTC
TRBJ2-5	NA	TRBV2	TRBD2	CASSGSGGLNQETQYF	TGTGCCAGCAGTGGGTCTGGGGGACTAAATCAAGAGACCCAGTACTTC
TRBJ1-2	NA	TRBV3-1/TRBV3-2	NA	CASSQDWKGGRSGYTF	TGTGCCAGCAGCCAAGATTGGAAAGGGGGAAGGAGTGGCTACACCTTC